The entry below describes one T cell receptor (beta chain). Its antigen is unidentified. The junction had 7 bases not matched to a gene; V was cut back by 0 bases and J by 3 bases. This CDR3 spans 17 amino acids. Germline CDR1 is SGHTS and CDR2 is YDEGEE. The record originates from a study of cytomegalovirus exposure and HLA in healthy donors. Study outcomes and limitations: Researchers reported in a later analysis that a missense DCLRE1C variant was tied to TCR beta V- and J-gene trimming. Specificity for CMV antigens was confirmed in vitro for a few of the CMV-associated chains.

The PCR ran on 60 Vbeta and 13 Jbeta primers. Measured with immunoSEQ multiplex PCR; TCRdb has only the in-frame clones, and not every one. The sample has 110,000 to 150,000 clones; around 85% are singletons. This TCR derives from a female donor in good health and CMV-seronegative. The specimen was PBMCs. The V gene is TRBV5-8, the J gene TRBJ2-3, with 10 positions matching TRBD2. The CDR3 sequence: CASSLDGTSVGTDTQYF. The CDR3 DNA is TGTGCCAGCAGCTTGGATGGGACTAGCGTTGGGACAGATACGCAGTATTTT.